This T cell receptor beta chain stems from a study of radiotherapy plus CTLA-4 blockade in lung cancer. Study results and limitations: Subsequent to radiotherapy plus ipilimumab, tumor-derived TCR clones underwent expansion in blood. Early blood T cell clone dynamics reportedly forecast response best, with interferon-beta.

Germline lookup yields CDR1 LNHDA and CDR2 SQIVND (reference sequence). Germline trimming cut 7 bases from V and 1 base from J; bases unmatched to any gene: 2. This CDR3 has 15 residues. Those patients who had chemo-refractory metastatic non-small-cell lung cancer were given focal radiation along with CTLA-4 blockade through ipilimumab. Here immunoSEQ multiplex PCR was the method, and the copy in TCRdb shows in-frame clones only, minus some. The repertoire holds about 49,000 clones, roughly 85% seen once, with 28% in the top ten. Points on this clone: Its antigen is currently unknown.

The chain uses TRBV19 and TRBJ2-6, with TRBD1 identical over 9 bases. The receptor's source is a human donor with non-small cell lung cancer whose response to radiotherapy plus ipilimumab could not be evaluated. Sequencing was performed on peripheral blood, taken from a patient treated with radiotherapy plus ipilimumab. CDR3 in amino acids: CASIQGASGANVLTF. DNA for the CDR3: TGTGCCAGTATACAGGGGGCTTCTGGGGCCAACGTCCTGACTTTC.